This T cell receptor beta chain was recorded in a study of CD8 T cells in Susac syndrome. The wider study: Sequenced Susac syndrome patients included more than five with active disease and eight who were in remission. Blood was drawn from Susac syndrome patients while they were therapy-naive, on corticosteroids, or on intravenous immunoglobulin alone.

The authors reverse transcribed roughly 0.5 to 1 ug RNA with random hexamers. Via MiXCR, TCRdb re-called the immunoSEQ multiplex PCR reads, giving one row per CDR3 protein. The sample lists 150,000 to 200,000 distinct CDR3 sequences, more than 85% occurring once. This receptor was taken from a human donor with Susac syndrome. Sequenced input: CD4+ T cells from PBMCs.

The CDR3 protein is CAISDPLASSYNEQFF. The CDR3 DNA is TGTGCCATCAGTGACCCACTAGCGAGCTCCTACAATGAGCAGTTCTTC. The chain is built from TRBV10-3 and TRBJ2-1, with 7 bases fitting TRBD2. Losses at the gene ends were 3 bases for V and 0 bases for J; bases not matched to a gene: 5. Germline V gene sequence: CDR1 ENHRY, CDR2 SYGVKD. This CDR3 has 16 amino acids.